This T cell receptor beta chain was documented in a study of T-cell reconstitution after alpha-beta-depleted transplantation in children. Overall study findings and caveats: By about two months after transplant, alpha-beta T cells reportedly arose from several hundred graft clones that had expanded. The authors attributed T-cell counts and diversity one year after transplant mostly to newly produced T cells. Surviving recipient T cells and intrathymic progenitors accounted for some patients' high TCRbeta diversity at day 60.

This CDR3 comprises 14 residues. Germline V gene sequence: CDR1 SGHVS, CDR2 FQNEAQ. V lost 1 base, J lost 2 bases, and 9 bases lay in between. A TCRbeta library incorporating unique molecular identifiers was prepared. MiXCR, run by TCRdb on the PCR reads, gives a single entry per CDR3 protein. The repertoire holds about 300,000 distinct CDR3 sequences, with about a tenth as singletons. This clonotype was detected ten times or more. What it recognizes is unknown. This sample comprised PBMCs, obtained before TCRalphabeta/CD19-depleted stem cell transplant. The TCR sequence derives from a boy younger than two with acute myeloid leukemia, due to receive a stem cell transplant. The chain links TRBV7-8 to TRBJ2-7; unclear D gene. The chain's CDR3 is CASSLEGFTYEQYF. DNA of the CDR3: TGTGCCAGCAGCTTAGAAGGATTTACCTACGAGCAGTACTTC.